The next 9 T cell receptor beta chains were all read from a single sample in a study of T-cell memory formation after mild COVID-19. TCRdb re-derived calls from the 5' RACE reads in MiXCR, one entry per CDR3 protein. The sample has about 260,000 distinct CDR3 sequences, approximately 15% seen once. Sequencing used PBMCs or a T cell subset sorted from them (not recorded which). These TCRs come from a man between 18 and 35 years old who had mild COVID-19 (a few samples of this study predate the infection). Cell type and time point are not known.

This rearrangement joins TRBV4-3 to TRBJ2-5, with TRBD1 as a possible D gene (6 bases). The V end was cut by 0 bases, the J end by 2 bases, with 10 bases between. This CDR3 is built from 15 residues. Per the germline V gene, CDR1 is LGHNA and CDR2 is YSLEER. CDR3 sequence: CASSQETGKQETQYF. CDR3 coding DNA: TGCGCCAGCAGCCAAGAGACAGGAAAACAAGAGACCCAGTACTTC.

J is TRBJ2-2 and V is TRBV7-2; a weak D match, TRBD2 (5 bases). CDR1 is SGHTA and CDR2 is FQGNSA in the germline V gene. The CDR3 runs 16 residues. The ends were cut back, 5 bases at V and 0 bases at J, with 13 bases in the middle. The CDR3 DNA is TGTGCCAGCAGCCCCCTCCTAGCCCCGAACACCGGGGAGCTGTTTTTT. Residues: CASSPLLAPNTGELFF. Complete variable domain (other parts from reference TRBV7-2 and TRBJ2-2): GAGVSQSPSNKVTEKGKDVELRCDPISGHTALYWYRQSLGQGLEFLIYFQGNSAPDKSGLPSDRFSAERTGGSVSTLTIQRTQQEDSAVYLCASSPLLAPNTGELFFGEGSRLTVL.

J is TRBJ1-2 and V is TRBV7-9; the match to TRBD1 covers 10 bases. Germline V lookup: CDR1 SEHNR, CDR2 FQNEAQ (reference sequence). V trimming: 2 bases; J trimming: 7 bases; junction bases outside the gene matches: 4. The CDR3 has 14 amino acids. CDR3 nucleotide sequence: TGTGCCAGCAGCTTACGGGACAGGGGTTTTGGCTACACCTTC. It encodes CASSLRDRGFGYTF.

The genes are TRBV6-6 and TRBJ1-1, with 11 bases aligning to TRBD1. There are 15 residues in the CDR3. The germline V gene has CDR1 MNHNY and CDR2 SVGAGI (reference sequence). V lost 2 bases to trimming and J lost 4 bases; unmatched junction nucleotides: 3. CDR3 bases: TGTGCCAGCAGTTACCGGGGACAGGGGGGCACTGAAGCTTTCTTT. This gives the protein CASSYRGQGGTEAFF.

The chain uses TRBV12-5 and TRBJ1-1; perhaps TRBD1 as D (6 bases). Trimming took 6 bases from V and 5 from J, leaving 19 bases between them. The CDR3 totals 15 residues. Germline CDR1 LGHNT, CDR2 FRNRAP. For the CDR3, the DNA is TGTGCTAGTGGAACTGGAGCAGGGACATTAACTGAAGCTTTCTTT. It yields the protein CASGTGAGTLTEAFF.

The chain combines TRBV20-1 with TRBJ2-1; no clear D gene. Trimming took 0 bases from V and 9 from J, leaving 6 bases between them. This CDR3 has 11 amino acids. Germline CDR1 is DFQATT and CDR2 is SNEGSKA (reference sequence). CDR3 amino acids: CSARDLSEQFF. In DNA form, the CDR3 reads TGCAGTGCTAGAGATCTGAGTGAGCAGTTCTTC.

This clonotype was found a few times. This chain joins TRBV29-1 and TRBJ1-2; TRBD1 aligns across 8 bases. V shed 7 bases and J 8 bases; nucleotides not matched to a gene: 12. CDR1 SQVTM and CDR2 ANQGSEA come from the germline V gene. The CDR3 spans 13 residues. Here the CDR3 DNA reads TGCAGCGCTCGACAGGGGACCTCGAGGGGCTACACCTTC. Its translation: CSARQGTSRGYTF.

This clonotype has just a few counts. The CDR3 region is CASSYGGTVYEQYV. DNA for the CDR3: TGTGCCAGCAGTTATGGCGGGACAGTCTACGAGCAGTACGTC. This sequence joins TRBV6-2 or TRBV6-3 and TRBJ2-7; D is perhaps TRBD1 (7 bases). Germline CDR1 MNHEY, CDR2 SVGEGT. The CDR3 extends over 14 amino acids. V lost 3 bases and J 3 bases, leaving 12 bases between the germline ends.

The chain joins TRBV7-2 to TRBJ2-1; D tentatively fits TRBD1 or TRBD2 (5 bases each). The CDR3 totals 17 residues. Germline CDR1 is SGHTA and CDR2 is FQGNSA. Trimming pared 0 bases from V and 2 bases from J, leaving 14 bases between. The DNA of the CDR3 is TGTGCCAGCAGCTTAGCGCGGCGTGGGGGAACCTACAATGAGCAGTTCTTC. This codes for CASSLARRGGTYNEQFF.